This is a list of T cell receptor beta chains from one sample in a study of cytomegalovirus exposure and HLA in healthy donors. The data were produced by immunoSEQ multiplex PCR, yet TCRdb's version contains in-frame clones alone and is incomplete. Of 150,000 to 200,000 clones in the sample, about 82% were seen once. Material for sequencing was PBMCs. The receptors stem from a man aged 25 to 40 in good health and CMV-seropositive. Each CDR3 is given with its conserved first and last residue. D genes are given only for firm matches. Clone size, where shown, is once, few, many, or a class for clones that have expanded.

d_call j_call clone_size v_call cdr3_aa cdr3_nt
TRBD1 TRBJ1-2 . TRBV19 CASSEGQGAGGYTF TGTGCCAGTAGCGAGGGACAGGGAGCCGGGGGCTACACCTTC
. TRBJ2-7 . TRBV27 CASSFQLNPYEQYF TGTGCCAGCAGTTTCCAACTAAACCCCTACGAGCAGTACTTC
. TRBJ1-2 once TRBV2 CASSEGGLPTDGYTF TGTGCCAGCAGTGAAGGGGGCCTCCCGACAGATGGCTACACCTTC
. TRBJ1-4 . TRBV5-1 CASSLRGTNEKLFF TGCGCCAGCAGCTTGCGGGGAACTAATGAAAAACTGTTTTTT
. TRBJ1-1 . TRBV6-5 CASSGSGNTEAFF TGTGCCAGCAGTGGGAGTGGGAACACTGAAGCTTTCTTT
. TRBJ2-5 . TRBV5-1 CASSLGTSQETQYF TGCGCCAGCAGCTTAGGGACAAGCCAAGAGACCCAGTACTTC
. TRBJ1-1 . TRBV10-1 CASSPQLNTEAFF TGCGCCAGCAGCCCACAGTTGAACACTGAAGCTTTCTTT
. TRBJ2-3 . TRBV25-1 CASSAARGGAPDTQYF TGTGCCAGCAGTGCTGCAAGAGGGGGGGCCCCCGATACGCAGTATTTT
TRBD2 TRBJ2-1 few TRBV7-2 CASSLGLAGEQFF TGTGCCAGCAGCTTAGGCCTAGCGGGTGAGCAGTTCTTC
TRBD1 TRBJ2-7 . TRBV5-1 CASSFTGGEQYF TGCGCCAGCAGCTTCACAGGGGGCGAGCAGTACTTC
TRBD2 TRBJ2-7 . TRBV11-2 CASRATSGRDYEQYF TGTGCCAGCAGAGCGACTAGCGGGAGAGACTACGAGCAGTACTTC
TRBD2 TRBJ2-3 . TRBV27 CASSFGGNTQYF TGTGCCAGCAGTTTCGGGGGGAATACGCAGTATTTT
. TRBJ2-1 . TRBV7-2 CASSFRGQGSYNEQFF TGTGCCAGCAGCTTTCGAGGTCAGGGGTCCTACAATGAGCAGTTCTTC
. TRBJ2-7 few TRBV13 CASSFWDTGRSYEQYF TGTGCCAGCAGCTTCTGGGACACCGGAAGGTCCTACGAGCAGTACTTC
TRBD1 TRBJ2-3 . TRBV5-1 CASSSGTGSTDTQYF TGCGCCAGCAGTTCCGGGACAGGGAGCACAGATACGCAGTATTTT
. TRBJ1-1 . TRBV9 CASSPQARGTEAFF TGTGCCAGCAGCCCCCAAGCTAGGGGGACTGAAGCTTTCTTT
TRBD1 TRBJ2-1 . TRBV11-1 CASSLGQGAGNEQFF TGTGCCAGCAGCTTAGGGCAGGGGGCCGGCAATGAGCAGTTCTTC
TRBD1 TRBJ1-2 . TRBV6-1 CASRAGTDYGYTF TGTGCCAGCAGGGCCGGGACAGATTATGGCTACACCTTC
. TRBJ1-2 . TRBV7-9 CASSSWQRPDYGYTF TGTGCCAGCAGTTCCTGGCAGAGGCCAGACTATGGCTACACCTTC
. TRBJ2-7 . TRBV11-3 CASSLGSSGGPASYEQYF TGTGCCAGCAGCTTAGGTTCGTCTGGAGGTCCAGCGTCCTACGAGCAGTACTTC
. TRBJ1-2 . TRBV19 CASVQGFRSNYGYTF TGTGCCAGTGTACAGGGATTCAGGTCTAACTATGGCTACACCTTC
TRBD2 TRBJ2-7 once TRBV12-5 CASGLSGVIDEQYF TGTGCTAGTGGCCTAAGCGGGGTCATAGACGAGCAGTACTTC
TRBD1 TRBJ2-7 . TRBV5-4 CASSLGTGVVEQYF TGTGCCAGCAGCTTGGGGACAGGGGTAGTCGAGCAGTACTTC
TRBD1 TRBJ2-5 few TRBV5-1 CASSSGTGHYF TGCGCCAGCAGCTCCGGGACAGGACACTACTTC
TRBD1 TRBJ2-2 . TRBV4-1 CASSLTSGGTGELFF TGCGCCAGCAGCCTTACCTCAGGGGGAACCGGGGAGCTGTTTTTT
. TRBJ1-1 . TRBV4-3 CASSQARLFMNTEAFF TGCGCCAGCAGCCAAGCGAGGTTATTCATGAACACTGAAGCTTTCTTT
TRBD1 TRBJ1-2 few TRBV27 CASSTRDRPFYGYTF TGTGCCAGCAGTACCCGGGACAGGCCCTTCTATGGCTACACCTTC
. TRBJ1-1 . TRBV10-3 CAISDASRLDTEAFF TGTGCCATTAGTGACGCGTCGAGGCTGGACACTGAAGCTTTCTTT
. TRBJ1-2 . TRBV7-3 CASSLSRDDGYTF TGTGCCAGCAGCTTGAGCAGGGATGACGGCTACACCTTC
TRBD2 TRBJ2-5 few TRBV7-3 CASSSGGAGGETQYF TGTGCCAGCAGCTCCGGAGGGGCCGGGGGGGAGACCCAGTACTTC
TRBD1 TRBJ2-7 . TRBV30 CACTGDTEQYF TGTGCCTGTACAGGGGATACCGAGCAGTACTTC
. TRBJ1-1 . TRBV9 CASSVGSGSTEAFF TGTGCCAGCAGCGTAGGATCTGGTAGCACTGAAGCTTTCTTT
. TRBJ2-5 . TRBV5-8 CASIPRWANQETQYF TGTGCCAGCATCCCGAGATGGGCGAACCAAGAGACCCAGTACTTC
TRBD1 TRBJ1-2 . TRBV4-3 CASSQGQGGGYTF TGCGCCAGCAGCCAAGGACAGGGGGGCGGCTACACCTTC
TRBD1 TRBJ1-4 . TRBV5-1 CASSSMTGQGQEKLFF TGCGCCAGCAGCTCCATGACGGGACAGGGCCAGGAAAAACTGTTTTTT
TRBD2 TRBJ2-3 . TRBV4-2 CASSPLAGGSTDTQYF TGTGCCAGCAGCCCGTTAGCGGGGGGGAGCACAGATACGCAGTATTTT
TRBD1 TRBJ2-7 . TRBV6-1 CASSAPGQGAYEQYF TGTGCCAGCAGTGCGCCGGGACAGGGAGCCTACGAGCAGTACTTC
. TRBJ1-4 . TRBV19 CASSIVATNEKLFF TGTGCCAGTAGTATCGTTGCAACTAATGAAAAACTGTTTTTT
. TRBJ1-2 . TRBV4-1 CASSQDGISDNYGYTF TGCGCCAGCAGCCAAGACGGGATAAGTGATAACTATGGCTACACCTTC
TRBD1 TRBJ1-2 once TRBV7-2 CASSFRGGTGEGGYTF TGTGCCAGCAGCTTTAGGGGTGGGACAGGGGAGGGTGGCTACACCTTC
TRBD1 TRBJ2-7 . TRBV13 CASSSKTDRGYEQYF TGTGCCAGCAGCTCGAAAACGGACAGGGGATACGAGCAGTACTTC
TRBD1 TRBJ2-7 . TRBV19 CASSSWDRANEQYF TGTGCCAGTAGTTCCTGGGACAGGGCGAACGAGCAGTACTTC
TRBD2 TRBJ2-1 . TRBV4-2 CASSQDSGGTYNEQFF TGTGCCAGCAGCCAAGATTCGGGGGGGACCTACAATGAGCAGTTCTTC
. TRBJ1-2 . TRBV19 CASWSTYNYGYTF TGTGCCAGTTGGAGTACTTATAACTATGGCTACACCTTC
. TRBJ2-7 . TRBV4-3 CASSQNVASYEQYF TGCGCCAGCAGCCAAAACGTAGCATCCTACGAGCAGTACTTC
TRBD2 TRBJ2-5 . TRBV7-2 CASSLSLSGGVQETQYF TGTGCCAGCAGCTTAAGCTTGAGCGGGGGGGTACAAGAGACCCAGTACTTC
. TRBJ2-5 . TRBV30 CAWSIGATQETQYF TGTGCCTGGAGTATCGGTGCAACCCAAGAGACCCAGTACTTC
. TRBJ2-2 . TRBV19 CASSIEAVQYNTGELFF TGTGCCAGTAGTATAGAGGCAGTACAGTATAACACCGGGGAGCTGTTTTTT
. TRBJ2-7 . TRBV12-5 CASGPGAGESLYEQYF TGTGCTAGTGGTCCCGGGGCAGGGGAATCGTTGTACGAGCAGTACTTC
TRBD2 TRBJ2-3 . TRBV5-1 CASSLRGSGGSTDTQYF TGCGCCAGCAGCCTTCGTGGTAGCGGGGGTAGCACAGATACGCAGTATTTT